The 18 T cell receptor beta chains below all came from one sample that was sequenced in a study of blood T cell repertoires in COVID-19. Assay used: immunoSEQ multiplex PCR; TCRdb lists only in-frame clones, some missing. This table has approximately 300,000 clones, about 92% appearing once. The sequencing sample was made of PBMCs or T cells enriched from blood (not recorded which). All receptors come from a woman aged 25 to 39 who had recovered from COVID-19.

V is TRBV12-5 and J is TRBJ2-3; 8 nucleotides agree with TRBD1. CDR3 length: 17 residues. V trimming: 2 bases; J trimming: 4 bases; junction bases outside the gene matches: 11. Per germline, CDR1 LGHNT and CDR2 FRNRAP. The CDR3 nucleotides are TGTGCTAGTGGTTTGATGCGGACAGGGAGATCGGCAGATACGCAGTATTTT. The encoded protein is CASGLMRTGRSADTQYF.

The CDR3 sequence: CASSPADSRNWDTEAFF. The CDR3 DNA follows: TGTGCCAGCAGTCCGGCGGACAGCCGGAACTGGGACACTGAAGCTTTCTTT. The gene calls are TRBV28 and TRBJ1-1, with D possibly TRBD1 on 6 matching bases. Germline values: CDR1 MDHEN, CDR2 SYDVKM. V was cut by 5 bases and J by 3 bases, with 22 bases left in between. The CDR3 is 17 residues long.

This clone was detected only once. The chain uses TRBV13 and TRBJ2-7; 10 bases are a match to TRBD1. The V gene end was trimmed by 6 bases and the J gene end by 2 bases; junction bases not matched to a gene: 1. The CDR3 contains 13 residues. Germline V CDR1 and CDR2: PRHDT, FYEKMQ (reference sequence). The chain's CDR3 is CASRGTGAYEQYF. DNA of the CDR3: TGTGCCAGCAGGGGGACAGGGGCCTACGAGCAGTACTTC.

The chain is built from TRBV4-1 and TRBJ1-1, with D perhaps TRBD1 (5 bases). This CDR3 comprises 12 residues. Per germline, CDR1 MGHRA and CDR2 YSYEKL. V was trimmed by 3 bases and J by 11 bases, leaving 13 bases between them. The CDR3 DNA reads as TGCGCCAGCAGCCATCAAAGGGGCGAGGCTTTCTTT. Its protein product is CASSHQRGEAFF.

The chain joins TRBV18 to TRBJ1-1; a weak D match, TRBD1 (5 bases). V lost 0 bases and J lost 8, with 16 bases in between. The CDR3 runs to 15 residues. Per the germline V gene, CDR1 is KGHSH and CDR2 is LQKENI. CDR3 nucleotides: TGTGCCAGCTCACCACCGAATTTCCTTCAGGGAGAAGCTTTCTTT. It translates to CASSPPNFLQGEAFF.

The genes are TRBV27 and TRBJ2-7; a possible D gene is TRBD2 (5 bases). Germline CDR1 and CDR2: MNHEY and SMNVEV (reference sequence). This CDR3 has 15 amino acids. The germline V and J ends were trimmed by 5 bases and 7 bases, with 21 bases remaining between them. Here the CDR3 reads CASSRVPGNPREQYF. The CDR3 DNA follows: TGTGCCAGCAGTCGGGTTCCCGGGAACCCCAGGGAGCAGTACTTC.

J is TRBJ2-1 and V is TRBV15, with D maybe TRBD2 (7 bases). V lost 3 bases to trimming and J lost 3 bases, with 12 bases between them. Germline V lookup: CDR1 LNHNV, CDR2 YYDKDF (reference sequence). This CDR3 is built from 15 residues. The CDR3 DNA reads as TGTGCCACCAGCAGGAGGGGGGGCGACTACAATGAGCAGTTCTTC. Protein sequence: CATSRRGGDYNEQFF.

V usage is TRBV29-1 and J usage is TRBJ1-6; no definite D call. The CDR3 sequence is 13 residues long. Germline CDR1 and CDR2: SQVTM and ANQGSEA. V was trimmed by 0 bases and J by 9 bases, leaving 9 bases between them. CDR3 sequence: CSVEEGRGSPLHF. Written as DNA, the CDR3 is TGCAGCGTTGAAGAGGGGAGAGGTTCACCCCTCCACTTT.

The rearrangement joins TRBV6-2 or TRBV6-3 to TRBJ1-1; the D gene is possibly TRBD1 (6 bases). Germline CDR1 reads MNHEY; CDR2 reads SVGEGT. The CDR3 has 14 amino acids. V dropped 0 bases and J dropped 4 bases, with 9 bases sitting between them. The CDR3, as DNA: TGTGCCAGCAGTTACTCGCAGGGGATCACTGAAGCTTTCTTT. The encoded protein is CASSYSQGITEAFF.

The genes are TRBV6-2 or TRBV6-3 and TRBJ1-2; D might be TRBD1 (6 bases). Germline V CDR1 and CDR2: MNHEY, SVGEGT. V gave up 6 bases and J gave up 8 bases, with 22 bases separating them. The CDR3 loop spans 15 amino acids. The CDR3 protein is CASSSGTPTLHGYTF. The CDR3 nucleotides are TGTGCCAGCAGCTCAGGGACACCTACCCTCCACGGCTACACCTTC.

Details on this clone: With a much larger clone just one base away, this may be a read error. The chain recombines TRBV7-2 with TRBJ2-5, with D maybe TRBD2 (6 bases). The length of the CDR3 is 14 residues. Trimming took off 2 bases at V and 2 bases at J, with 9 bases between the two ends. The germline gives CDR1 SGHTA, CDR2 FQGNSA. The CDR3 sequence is CASSLFGGQETQYF. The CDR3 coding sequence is TGTGCCAGCAGCTTATTTGGGGGGCAAGAGACCCAGTACTTC.

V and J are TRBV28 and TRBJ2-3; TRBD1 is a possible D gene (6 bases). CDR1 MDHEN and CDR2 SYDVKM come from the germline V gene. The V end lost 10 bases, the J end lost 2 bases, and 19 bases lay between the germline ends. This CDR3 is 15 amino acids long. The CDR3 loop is CATNPGVTITDTQYF. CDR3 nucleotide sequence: TGTGCCACAAATCCAGGGGTTACTATCACAGATACGCAGTATTTT.

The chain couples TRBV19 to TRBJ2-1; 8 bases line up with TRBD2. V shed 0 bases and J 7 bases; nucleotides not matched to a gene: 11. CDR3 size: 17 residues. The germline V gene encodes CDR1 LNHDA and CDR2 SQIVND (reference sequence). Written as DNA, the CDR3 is TGTGCCAGTAGTATAGATCTATCGGGGGGACTAGGGAATGAGCAGTTCTTC. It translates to CASSIDLSGGLGNEQFF.

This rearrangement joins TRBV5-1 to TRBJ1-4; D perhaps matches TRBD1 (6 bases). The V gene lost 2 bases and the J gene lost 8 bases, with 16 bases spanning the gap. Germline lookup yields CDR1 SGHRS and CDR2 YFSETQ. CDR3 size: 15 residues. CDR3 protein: CASSFTGGAEEKLFF. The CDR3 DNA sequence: TGCGCCAGCAGCTTTACGGGGGGCGCTGAGGAAAAACTGTTTTTT.

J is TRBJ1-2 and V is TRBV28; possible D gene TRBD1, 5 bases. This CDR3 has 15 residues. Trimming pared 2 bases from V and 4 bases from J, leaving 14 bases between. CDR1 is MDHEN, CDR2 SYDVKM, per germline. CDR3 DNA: TGTGCCAGCAGTTTACAGGGCTTAGACAGCTATGGCTACACCTTC. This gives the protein CASSLQGLDSYGYTF.

The DNA for the CDR3 is TGTGCCAGCAGTTTATTCATTCCGGCGGGGGGGCGCACCGGGGAGCTGTTTTTT. Translation gives CASSLFIPAGGRTGELFF. The V call is TRBV28, the J call TRBJ2-2, with 9 bases that match TRBD2. Trimming removed 1 base from V and 4 bases from J; junction bases left unmatched: 10. Germline V gene data show CDR1 as MDHEN and CDR2 as SYDVKM. CDR3 size: 18 residues.

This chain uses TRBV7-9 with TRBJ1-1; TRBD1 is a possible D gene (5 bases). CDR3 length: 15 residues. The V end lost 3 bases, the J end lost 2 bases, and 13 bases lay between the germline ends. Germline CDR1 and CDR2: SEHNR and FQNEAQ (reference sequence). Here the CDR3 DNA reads TGTGCCAGCAGCTTTACGGACGGACATAACACTGAAGCTTTCTTT. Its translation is CASSFTDGHNTEAFF.

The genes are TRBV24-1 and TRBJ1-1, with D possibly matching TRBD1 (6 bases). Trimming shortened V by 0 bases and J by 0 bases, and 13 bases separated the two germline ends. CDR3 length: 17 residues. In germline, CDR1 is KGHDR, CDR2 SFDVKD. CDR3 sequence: CATSDLQRGAVNTEAFF. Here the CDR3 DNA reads TGTGCCACCAGTGATTTGCAGCGGGGGGCCGTGAACACTGAAGCTTTCTTT.